This T cell receptor beta chain was sequenced for a study of shared clonotypes between healthy human individuals (dated by TCRdb to 2019 to 2021). Regarding the research as a whole: The cohort included a few men and a couple of women between 18 and 49 years of age. For each donor, CD4 naive and CD4 memory were each run on three plates, CD8 naive on two plates, and CD8 memory on one plate. The study deeply sequenced blood TCR repertoires of five healthy adults to estimate repertoire size and the extent of clonotype sharing between individuals. Different laboratories and diverse techniques were used to prepare libraries and sequence TCR repertoires, to increase sequencing depth and limit assay-specific biases. Each donor's leukapheresis produced roughly between roughly 0.85 and 9 billion PBMCs.

CDR1 and CDR2 (KGHSH, LQKENI) derive from the germline V gene. The CDR3 covers 15 residues, taking in both the cysteine and the phenylalanine. Just the 45-base CDR3 DNA is kept, in frame starting at base 1. Germline trimming: 3 bases from V, 5 bases from J; junction bases outside gene matches: 6. Donors were healthy HIV-negative adults with no recently reported acute infections or vaccinations. Every donor was a Caucasian adult living in Nashville, Tennessee, USA. Magnetic negative selection was used to enrich CD4+ T cells, after which naive cells were positively selected on CD45RA and the negative fraction became the memory subset. Blood was collected by leukapheresis, and PBMCs were isolated by Ficoll-Histopaque density gradient centrifugation and then cryopreserved in liquid nitrogen vapor phase. Purity and quantity of every magnetically sorted T cell population were checked by analytical flow cytometry. Genomic DNA was isolated from every sorted fraction and measured by UV absorbance on a Nanodrop 2000c.

Using the deep immunoSEQ assay, multiplex PCR amplified TCR CDR3 regions from genomic DNA. Genomic DNA extracted from each cell subset was distributed evenly over all wells of several immunoSEQ 96-well plates, and each plate served as one replicate. For sorted subsets, each replicate PCR was loaded with approximately 190 ng genomic DNA, equivalent to some 31,000 T cell genomes. The purified libraries were quantified using a Qubit 3.0 fluorometer, sized with a Bioanalyzer 2100, and then quantified again using the KAPA Library Quantification kit. Every immunoSEQ 96-well plate was sequenced on a dedicated single-read 150-cycle Illumina NextSeq 550 flow cell. The study's own analysis went as follows. The immunoSEQ output contained only junctional sequences without quality scores, so filtering could not match that applied to full-length reads. To assign V/J genes and CDR3, sequences were annotated against IMGT germline references using PyIR, a Python wrapper for IgBLAST v1.9. Reads were filtered out if the reads had weak V/J assignments (E-value above 1e-6), no CDR3, stop codons, out-of-frame junctions, or ambiguous translated residues. V3J clonotypes were defined as sequences sharing the same inferred V gene, J gene, and CDR3 amino acid sequence. To compute the percentage overlap between repertoires, the number of shared unique clonotypes was divided by the size of the smaller repertoire. Richness of each repertoire was evaluated using RTK rarefaction, the Chao1 estimator, and Recon v2.1 estimates of unobserved clonotypes. OLGA was used to compute generation probabilities for all TCRbeta clonotypes that the gDNA method yielded from a handful of donors. TCRdb obtained this table from immuneACCESS and retained in-frame rearrangements with V and J assigned. These tables miss some clones; where compared with another copy, unresolved V genes account for less than half of the shortfall, and the remainder is unexplained. The DNA was the basis for D and trimming; V, J and clone size are from that table. In this sample the table shows millions of clones, about 95% of which occur a single time. Roughly 0.13% of the sample is taken by the ten largest.

General findings and caveats noted by the study authors: Sampling was restricted to blood, and TCR repertoires in tissues likely differ from the TCR repertoires found in blood. Compared with non-shared clonotypes, clonotypes shared by all four sorted-subset donors had higher generation probabilities. Rarefaction of sorted-subset datasets indicated incomplete sequencing despite the large sequencing depth. Estimated clonotype richness was generally larger for naive than for memory subsets. The genetic and exposure-history diversity represented was limited by the small number of donors. Sharing across several donors was observed for about 5% of naive CD4, under 4% of naive CD8, over 2% of memory CD4, and around 0.44% of memory CD8 clonotypes. Based on pairwise subsampling, the degree of clonotype sharing among donors was expected to be affected by sequencing depth.

Remarks on this clone: Its antigen is unknown. No much larger clone is present one base from it, and per-base qualities are unavailable.

The material sequenced was naive CD4+ T cells sorted from blood. What the cell subset or site label conveys for this sample: CD45RA+ positively selected. The TCR sequence derives from a man in his late teens or twenties in good health. Recombination connected TRBV18 to TRBJ2-7, and TRBD2 matches 11 of the central bases. The CDR3 protein: CASSPLAGGTDEQYF. The bases read TGTGCCAGCTCACCCCTAGCGGGGGGAACCGACGAGCAGTACTTC.